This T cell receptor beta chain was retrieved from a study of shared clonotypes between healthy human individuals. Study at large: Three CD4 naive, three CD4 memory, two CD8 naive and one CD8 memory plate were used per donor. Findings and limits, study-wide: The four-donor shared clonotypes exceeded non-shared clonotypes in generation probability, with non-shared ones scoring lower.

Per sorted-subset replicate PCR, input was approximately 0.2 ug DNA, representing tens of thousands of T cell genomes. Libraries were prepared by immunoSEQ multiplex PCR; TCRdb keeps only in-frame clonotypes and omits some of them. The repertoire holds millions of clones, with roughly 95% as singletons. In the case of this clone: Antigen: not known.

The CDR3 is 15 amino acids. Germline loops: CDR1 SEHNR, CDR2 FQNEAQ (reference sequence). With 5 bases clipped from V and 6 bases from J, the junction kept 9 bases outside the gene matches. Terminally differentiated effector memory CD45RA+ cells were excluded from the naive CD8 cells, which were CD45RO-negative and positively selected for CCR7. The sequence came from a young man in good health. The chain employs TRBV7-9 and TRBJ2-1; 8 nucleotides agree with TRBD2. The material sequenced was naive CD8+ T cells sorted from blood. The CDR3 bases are TGTGCCAGCAGCCCCCCTGGACTAGCAGTCAATGAGCAGTTCTTC. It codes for CASSPPGLAVNEQFF.